These T cell receptor beta chains were read from a single sample in a study of early T cells in non-severe SARS-CoV-2 infection. MiXCR was run by TCRdb on the 5' RACE reads, yielding one entry per CDR3 protein. The table includes around 82,000 distinct CDR3 sequences, about 11% detected once. Sequenced material: whole blood. Receptors originate from an adult who was a healthcare worker with PCR-confirmed SARS-CoV-2 infection or an uninfected control (not recorded which). Both conserved end residues are part of each CDR3. The D gene is left open where the match is weak. Rows may omit the clone size; those that give it use once, few, many or a size class.

v_call,d_call,j_call,clone_size,cdr3_nt,cdr3_aa
TRBV6-1,TRBD2,TRBJ2-1,many,TGTGCCAGCAGTGAATTACTAGCGGGGGATGAGCAGTTCTTC,CASSELLAGDEQFF
TRBV29-1,TRBD1,TRBJ1-1,many,TGCAGCGCGGGACAGGGGAAACCGAACACTGAAGCTTTCTTT,CSAGQGKPNTEAFF
TRBV29-1,TRBD1,TRBJ2-3,NA,TGCAGCGTCCCCCGGGACAGGGAGACAGATACGCAGTATTTT,CSVPRDRETDTQYF
TRBV4-3,NA,TRBJ1-1,many,TGCGCCAGCAGCCAAGATTTTAAGGGAAATGCTTTCTTT,CASSQDFKGNAFF
TRBV6-6,TRBD1,TRBJ1-2,few,TGTGCCAGCAGTTACAACAGGGGAAATGGCTACACCTTC,CASSYNRGNGYTF
TRBV19,NA,TRBJ1-2,many,TGTGCCAGTAGTTCATCCGGGAAATATGGCTACACCTTC,CASSSSGKYGYTF
TRBV7-2,TRBD1,TRBJ1-1,few,TGTGCCAGCAGCCCCTCGACAGGGGAAACTGAAGCTTTCTTT,CASSPSTGETEAFF
TRBV10-1,NA,TRBJ1-3,NA,TGCGCCAGCACGGCCAACTCTGGAAACACCATATATTTT,CASTANSGNTIYF
TRBV10-2,NA,TRBJ1-1,many,TGCGCCAGCAGTGAGTCATTACGGGAGGTAGTAAACACTGAAGCTTTCTTT,CASSESLREVVNTEAFF
TRBV25-1,NA,TRBJ1-4,NA,TGTGCCAGCAGTTTGGGGGCTAATGAAAAACTGTTTTTT,CASSLGANEKLFF
TRBV7-9,TRBD1,TRBJ2-3,many,TGTGCCAGCAGCCAGGGACAGGGAACAGATACGCAGTATTTT,CASSQGQGTDTQYF
TRBV6-5,NA,TRBJ2-2,NA,TGTGCCAGCACGAGGGGCGAGGTCGGGGAGCTGTTTTTT,CASTRGEVGELFF
TRBV30,TRBD1,TRBJ2-3,few,TGTGCCTGGAGTTCCGGGACAGGAGGCACAGATACGCAGTATTTT,CAWSSGTGGTDTQYF
TRBV11-3,TRBD1,TRBJ2-1,NA,TGTGCCAGCAGCTTGAGCGTGACAGGGATCGATGAGCAGTTCTTC,CASSLSVTGIDEQFF
TRBV3-1,NA,TRBJ2-3,many,TGTGCCAGCACCAGCGGACCGGCGCATACGCAGTATTTT,CASTSGPAHTQYF
TRBV2,NA,TRBJ2-7,many,TGTGCCAGTTTCAAGGACAGAAGCTCCTACGAGCAGTACTTC,CASFKDRSSYEQYF
TRBV20-1,NA,TRBJ2-5,NA,TGCAGCGCTAGAGGGGCCCAACTGGCGGGGGAGACCCAGTACTTC,CSARGAQLAGETQYF
TRBV20-1,NA,TRBJ2-1,NA,TGCAGTGCTAGTAGGGGGATGGGTTACAATGAGCAGTTCTTC,CSASRGMGYNEQFF
TRBV3-1,TRBD1,TRBJ2-7,NA,TGTGCCAGCAGCCAAGGCTCCCGGGACAGCCGGCGGGAGCAGTACTTC,CASSQGSRDSRREQYF
TRBV5-1,NA,TRBJ1-6,NA,TGCGCCAGCAGCTTGACAGGGTCCAATTCACCCCTCCACTTT,CASSLTGSNSPLHF
TRBV25-1,NA,TRBJ1-4,NA,TGTGCCAGCAGTGACCCATCTTTCATAGTCCAGGACAGAGTTAACCATGAAAAACTGTTTTTT,CASSDPSFIVQDRVNHEKLFF
TRBV7-9,TRBD2,TRBJ2-7,NA,TGTGCCTCCCGGGGAGGGACCACCTACGAGCAGTACTTC,CASRGGTTYEQYF
TRBV7-7,TRBD1,TRBJ2-7,NA,TGTGCTAGCAGCCGGGACAGGGCCTCGGAGCAGTACTTC,CASSRDRASEQYF
TRBV10-1,NA,TRBJ1-1,few,TGCGCCCGAACCTTCGACAGGTCGGAACAGACTGAAGCTTTCTTT,CARTFDRSEQTEAFF
TRBV5-1,NA,TRBJ2-5,NA,TGCGCCAGCAGCCCCCCCGGACGTGAGACCCAGTACTTC,CASSPPGRETQYF
TRBV20-1,NA,TRBJ1-2,NA,TGCAGTGCGCCCACTCGGGGGACCTATGGCTACACCTTC,CSAPTRGTYGYTF
TRBV5-4,TRBD2,TRBJ2-2,many,TGTGCCAGCAGCCCCGGACTAGCGGGGGCCGGGGAGCTGTTTTTT,CASSPGLAGAGELFF
TRBV6-2/TRBV6-3,TRBD1,TRBJ1-1,few,TGTGCCAGCAGGGCTATGGACAGGGGGCCGAGAACTGAAGCTTTCTTT,CASRAMDRGPRTEAFF
TRBV12-3/TRBV12-4,NA,TRBJ2-6,many,TGTGCCAGCAGACTATCTGGGGCCAACGTCCTGACTTTC,CASRLSGANVLTF
TRBV5-1,NA,TRBJ2-7,NA,TGCGCCAGCAGCTACGACAGAGCCTACGAGCAGTACTTC,CASSYDRAYEQYF
TRBV7-7,NA,TRBJ2-1,NA,TGTGCTAGCAGCTTAGACGACAGAGCCGAGCAGTTCTTC,CASSLDDRAEQFF
TRBV5-6,NA,TRBJ2-6,few,TGTGCCAGCAGCTCCCCCGGGACACTCGGCTCTGGGGCCAACGTCCTGACTTTC,CASSSPGTLGSGANVLTF
TRBV15,TRBD2,TRBJ2-3,NA,TGTGCCACCAGCAGGGGGGGAGCGGGGGGCGCAGATACGCAGTATTTT,CATSRGGAGGADTQYF
TRBV9,TRBD2,TRBJ2-3,many,TGTGCCAGCAGCGTAGCTTCGACGCGGGGGGCCACAGATACGCAGTATTTT,CASSVASTRGATDTQYF
TRBV20-1,TRBD1,TRBJ1-1,few,TGCAGTGCTAGAGATGGGACAGGGGATCGGAACACTGAAGCTTTCTTT,CSARDGTGDRNTEAFF
TRBV10-3,NA,TRBJ1-1,NA,TGTGCCATGGGCGGGGGTAGGACTGAAGCTTTCTTT,CAMGGGRTEAFF
TRBV28,TRBD1,TRBJ1-2,NA,TGTGCCAGCAGTTTGGACAGGGGGCGTGGCTACACCTTC,CASSLDRGRGYTF
TRBV18,NA,TRBJ1-2,NA,TGTGCCAGCTCACCTGGGCAGGCCGGCGACTATGGCTACACCTTC,CASSPGQAGDYGYTF
TRBV2,NA,TRBJ2-3,many,TGTGCCAGCAGTCACCGGGTGGGCGGCAGCACAGATACGCAGTATTTT,CASSHRVGGSTDTQYF
TRBV29-1,NA,TRBJ1-1,few,TGCAGCGTGGGACTACACACGGGGAACACTGAAGCCTTCTTT,CSVGLHTGNTEAFF
TRBV12-3/TRBV12-4,NA,TRBJ2-5,many,TGTGCCAGCACCCTGGGGCAGGGGCTTGGAGAGACCCAGTACTTC,CASTLGQGLGETQYF
TRBV7-3,NA,TRBJ1-1,many,TGTGCCAGCAGCCTAGGACAGATGAACACTGAAGCTTTCTTT,CASSLGQMNTEAFF
TRBV6-2/TRBV6-3,TRBD1,TRBJ2-7,NA,TGTGCCAGCAGTTACAGTTCGGACAGGGGGGATTACGAGCAGTACTTC,CASSYSSDRGDYEQYF
TRBV7-6,TRBD2,TRBJ2-5,once,TGTGCCAGCAGCAGGGGACTAGCGGGGGGACCAGAGACCCAGTACTTC,CASSRGLAGGPETQYF